These T cell receptor beta chains were read from a single sample in a study of T-cell memory formation after mild COVID-19. From the 5' RACE reads, TCRdb called clonotypes with MiXCR, one entry per CDR3 protein. The repertoire holds about 340,000 distinct CDR3 sequences, with roughly 13% as singletons. Input material: PBMCs or a T cell subset sorted from them (not recorded which). The receptor source for this set is a man younger than 30 who had mild COVID-19 (a few samples of this study predate the infection). Cell type and time point are not known. Both conserved end residues are trimmed from each CDR3. Fields, in order: V gene, D gene, CDR3 protein. The D gene is left open where the match is weak.

TRBV9 | TRBD1 | ASSVTGQGSGNTIY
TRBV9 | TRBD2 | ASSVLAGGADTQY
TRBV5-1 | - | ASSLFGGGQPQH
TRBV29-1 | TRBD1 | SVARDSGRYGYT
TRBV4-2 | - | ASSQGYVRGNEKLF
TRBV3-1 | - | ASSQLTAGYEQY
TRBV20-1 | TRBD2 | SARLGAGGHFSDTQY
TRBV12-3/TRBV12-4 | - | ASSIPGALYGYT
TRBV12-3/TRBV12-4 | - | ASTPRQGTDTQY
TRBV2 | - | ASSERAGPGF
TRBV30 | - | AWSAGTASSTDTQY
TRBV12-5 | TRBD2 | ASGRGLAGQTQY
TRBV2 | TRBD1 | ASPGTGARETQY
TRBV7-2 | - | ASSFMGGQETQY
TRBV5-1 | TRBD1 | ASSWGQKETQY
TRBV7-6 | TRBD1 | ASSPQGYTEAF
TRBV4-1 | TRBD1 | ASSRSDRDFETQY
TRBV7-3 | TRBD1 | ASSPGTGWEETQY
TRBV4-1 | - | ASSQVGLDTQY
TRBV28 | - | ASSLSLRLF
TRBV10-3 | - | AISSIPGAHYGYT
TRBV2 | TRBD2 | ASKRTSGRAQADTQY
TRBV2 | TRBD1 | ASRGPRGLYEQY
TRBV4-1 | - | ASSQEGLAHEQY
TRBV4-2 | - | ASSQAPMVGTQY
TRBV24-1 | TRBD1 | ATSDPGTGGRSGELF
TRBV7-9 | - | ASSLATTGAETQY
TRBV10-3 | - | AISDWGRTDEQF
TRBV5-1 | TRBD1 | ASSQGQGDTQY
TRBV29-1 | TRBD1 | SATGQGDEQY
TRBV7-3 | TRBD1 | ASSLARQGVGTDTQY
TRBV14 | - | ASSPGGAGLTEAF
TRBV7-2 | - | ASSSDYLRTDTQY
TRBV5-4 | TRBD1 | ASSADRGTDTQY
TRBV7-9 | - | ASSLQRDTEAF
TRBV3-1 | - | ASSHLGAYEQY
TRBV9 | - | ASSVGVYMDYGYT
TRBV7-9 | - | ASSLDRRSNYGYT
TRBV4-1 | TRBD1 | ASSQVRTGSSDTQY
TRBV12-3/TRBV12-4 | - | ASRKDLTDTQY
TRBV9 | - | ASSVGPENIQY